This T cell receptor beta chain was profiled in a study of cytomegalovirus exposure and HLA in healthy donors. Study-level background: When 398 donors were genotyped, about 81% of them were found to fall in the Caucasian-associated ancestry cluster.

Study results and limitations: When analyzed later, a missense DCLRE1C variant was found to be linked to TCR beta V- and J-gene trimming.

Comment on this clone: What it binds is unknown.

CDR3 length: 13 residues. Germline-derived CDR1 and CDR2 are SGHNT and YENEEA. Trimming took 5 bases from V and 5 from J, leaving 9 bases between them. Vbeta (60) and Jbeta (13) primers were used in the PCR. The assay was immunoSEQ multiplex PCR, and TCRdb's table has in-frame clones only and misses some. The data hold 150,000 to 180,000 clones, with about 68% observed a single time. The sequence was obtained from a man aged 25-45 years in good health and CMV-seronegative. Specimen: PBMCs. The V and J genes are TRBV11-3 and TRBJ2-2; D perhaps matches TRBD1 (5 bases). CDR3 in amino acids: CASSPRATGELFF. The DNA for the CDR3 is TGTGCCAGCAGCCCCAGGGCAACCGGGGAGCTGTTTTTT.